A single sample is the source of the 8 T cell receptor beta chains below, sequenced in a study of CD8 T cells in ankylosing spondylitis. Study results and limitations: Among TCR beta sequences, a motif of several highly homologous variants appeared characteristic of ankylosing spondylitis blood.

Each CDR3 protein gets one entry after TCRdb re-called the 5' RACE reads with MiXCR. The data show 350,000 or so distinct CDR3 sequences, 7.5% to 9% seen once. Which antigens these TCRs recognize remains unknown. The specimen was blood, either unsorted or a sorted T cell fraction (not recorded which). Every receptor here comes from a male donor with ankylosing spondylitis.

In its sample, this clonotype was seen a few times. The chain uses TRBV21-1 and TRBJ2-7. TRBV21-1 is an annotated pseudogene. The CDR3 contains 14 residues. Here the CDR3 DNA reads TGTGCCAGCAGCAAAGAGGCCAGCACCTACGAGCAGTACTTC. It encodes CASSKEASTYEQYF.

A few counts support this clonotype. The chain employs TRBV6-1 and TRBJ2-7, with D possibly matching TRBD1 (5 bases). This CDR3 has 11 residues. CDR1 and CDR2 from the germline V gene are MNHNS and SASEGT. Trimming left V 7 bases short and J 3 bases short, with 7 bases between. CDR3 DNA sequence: TGTGCCAGCACGGACATCTACGAGCAGTACTTC. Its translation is CASTDIYEQYF.

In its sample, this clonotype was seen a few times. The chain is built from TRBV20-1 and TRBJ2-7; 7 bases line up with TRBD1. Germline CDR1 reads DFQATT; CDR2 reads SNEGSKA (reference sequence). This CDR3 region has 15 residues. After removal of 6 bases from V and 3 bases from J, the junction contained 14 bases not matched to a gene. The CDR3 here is CSALSWAGGNYEQYF. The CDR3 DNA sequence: TGCAGTGCCTTAAGTTGGGCAGGGGGTAACTACGAGCAGTACTTC.

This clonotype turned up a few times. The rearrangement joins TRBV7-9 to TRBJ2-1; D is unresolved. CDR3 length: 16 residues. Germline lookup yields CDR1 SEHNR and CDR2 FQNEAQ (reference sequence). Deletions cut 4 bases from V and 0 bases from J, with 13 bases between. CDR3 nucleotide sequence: TGTGCCAGCAGCTCATGGACCCGGATCTCCTACAATGAGCAGTTCTTC. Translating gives CASSSWTRISYNEQFF.

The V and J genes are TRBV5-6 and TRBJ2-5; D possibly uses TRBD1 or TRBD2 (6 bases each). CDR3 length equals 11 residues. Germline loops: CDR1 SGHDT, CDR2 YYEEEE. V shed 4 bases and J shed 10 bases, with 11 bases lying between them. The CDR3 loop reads CASSAEGGQYF. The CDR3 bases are TGTGCCAGCAGCGCCGAGGGGGGCCAGTACTTC.

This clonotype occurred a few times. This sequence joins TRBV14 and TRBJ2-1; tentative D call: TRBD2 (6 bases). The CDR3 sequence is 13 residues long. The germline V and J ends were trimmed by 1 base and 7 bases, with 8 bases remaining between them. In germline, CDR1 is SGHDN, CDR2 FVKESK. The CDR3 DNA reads TGTGCCAGCAGCCAAGGGGGGGTGAATGAGCAGTTCTTC. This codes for CASSQGGVNEQFF.

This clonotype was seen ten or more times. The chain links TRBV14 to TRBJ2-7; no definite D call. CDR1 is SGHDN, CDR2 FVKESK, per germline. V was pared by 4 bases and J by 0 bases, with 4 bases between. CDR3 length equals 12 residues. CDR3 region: CASSRSSYEQYF. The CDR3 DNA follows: TGTGCCAGCAGCCGCAGCTCCTACGAGCAGTACTTC.

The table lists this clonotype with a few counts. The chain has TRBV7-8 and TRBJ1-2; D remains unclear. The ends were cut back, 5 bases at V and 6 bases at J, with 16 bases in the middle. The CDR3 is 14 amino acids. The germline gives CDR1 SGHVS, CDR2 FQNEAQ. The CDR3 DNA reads TGTGCCAGCAGCCCCGGGTCGAGGAGGAATGGCTACACCTTC. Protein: CASSPGSRRNGYTF.